A single sample is the source of the 32 T cell receptor beta chains below, sequenced in a study of blood T cells in healthy people across ages. Then a second PCR, running roughly 7 to 11 cycles, was carried out with a sample-barcoded 5' primer and a J-beta primer mix. In TCRdb, the 5' RACE reads were re-called with MiXCR into one record per CDR3 protein. This sample has about 970,000 distinct CDR3 sequences, with roughly 47% found just once. Sequenced sample: blood. The receptors derive from a woman aged 60-75 years in good health.

V usage is TRBV6-5 and J usage is TRBJ1-2, with D perhaps matching TRBD1 (6 bases). The germline V gene has CDR1 MNHEY and CDR2 SVGAGI. The V end was cut by 0 bases, the J end by 2 bases, with 16 bases between. The CDR3 contains 17 residues. The CDR3 sequence is CASSYSSLDSLNYGYTF. CDR3 in DNA: TGTGCCAGCAGTTACTCTAGCCTGGACAGCCTCAACTATGGCTACACCTTC.

The rearrangement links TRBV4-2 to TRBJ1-4, with a weak D call TRBD1 (5 bases). V was pared by 3 bases and J by 0 bases, with 14 bases between. Germline V lookup: CDR1 LGHNA, CDR2 YNFKEQ. The CDR3 spans 17 residues. The CDR3 loop reads CASSHGPTGATNEKLFF. The CDR3 DNA reads TGTGCCAGCAGCCATGGCCCTACAGGAGCAACTAATGAAAAACTGTTTTTT.

In regard to this clonotype: Compared with germline, one end of the junction differs, possibly owing to a read error. The V gene is TRBV19, the J gene TRBJ2-7; TRBD2 agrees at 8 bases. The CDR3 has 15 amino acids. Per the germline V gene, CDR1 is LNHDA and CDR2 is SQIVND (reference sequence). CDR3 sequence reads: CANSIAGKRSYEQYF. The CDR3 region has the DNA TGTGCCAATAGTATAGCGGGGAAACGCTCCTACGAGCAGTACTTC.

The chain links TRBV7-2 to TRBJ1-1; D perhaps matches TRBD1 (6 bases). CDR3 length equals 14 residues. V lost 5 bases and J lost 4, with 14 bases in between. Germline CDR1 SGHTA, CDR2 FQGNSA. CDR3 coding DNA: TGTGCCAGCAGCCGAAAAACAGGGTTCACTGAAGCTTTCTTT. It encodes CASSRKTGFTEAFF.

This chain joins TRBV27 and TRBJ2-5; TRBD2 matches 7 bases. The J call may be in error: the DNA end matches TRBJ2-7 better. Germline CDR1 MNHEY, CDR2 SMNVEV (reference sequence). The CDR3 consists of 18 residues. The CDR3 sequence is CASSLTVSSGIYSYEQYF. The CDR3 DNA follows: TGTGCCAGCAGTTTAACCGTCTCTAGCGGCATATATTCCTACGAGCAGTACTTC.

J is TRBJ2-1 and V is TRBV5-5; D might be TRBD1 or TRBD2, each matching 5 bases. Trimming shortened V by 0 bases and J by 9 bases, and 16 bases separated the two germline ends. CDR3 length: 15 amino acids. Germline loops: CDR1 SGHKS, CDR2 YYEKEE (reference sequence). CDR3 loop: CASSLGQRLEGEQFF. The CDR3, as DNA: TGTGCCAGCAGCTTGGGACAGCGGTTGGAAGGTGAGCAGTTCTTC.

The chain combines TRBV15 with TRBJ1-6; 10 bases match TRBD1. The J segment lost 10 bases and the V segment lost 5 bases, leaving 11 bases of the junction unmatched. The V gene's germline CDR1 is LNHNV and CDR2 YYDKDF (reference sequence). The CDR3 spans 16 residues. The CDR3 spells CATSGGDRTGGSPLHF. CDR3 nucleotides: TGTGCCACCAGCGGAGGTGACCGGACAGGGGGATCACCCCTCCACTTT.

The V gene is TRBV12-3 or TRBV12-4, the J gene TRBJ2-1; D might be TRBD2 (5 bases). V lost 4 bases to trimming and J lost 6 bases, with 13 bases between them. There are 14 residues in the CDR3. DNA of the CDR3: TGTGCCAGCAGTTCGACGGACTGGTCCAATGAGCAGTTCTTC. Translated: CASSSTDWSNEQFF.

This clonotype showed up many times. The chain has TRBV29-1 and TRBJ2-1; D gene ambiguous. Trimming left V 3 bases short and J 7 bases short, with 19 bases between. Per germline, CDR1 SQVTM and CDR2 ANQGSEA. CDR3 size: 15 residues. CDR3 protein: CSVDWSPQQLNEQFF. The CDR3 coding sequence is TGCAGCGTTGATTGGTCCCCCCAACAGCTAAATGAGCAGTTCTTC.

The genes are TRBV27 and TRBJ2-1; 8 bases align to TRBD1. Looked up from germline, CDR1 is MNHEY and CDR2 is SMNVEV (reference sequence). J lost 7 bases, V lost 3 bases, and 5 bases had no gene match. The CDR3 contains 14 residues. The CDR3 sequence: CASSLTGVGNEQFF. CDR3 DNA sequence: TGTGCCAGCAGTTTGACAGGGGTGGGAAATGAGCAGTTCTTC.

CDR3: CASSLGLARGTDTQYF. In nucleotides, the CDR3 is TGTGCCAGCAGCTTAGGCCTAGCGAGGGGCACAGATACGCAGTATTTT. The chain carries TRBV7-2 and TRBJ2-3, with D possibly being TRBD2 (6 bases). Trimming cost V 1 base and J 1 base, with 12 bases left between them. The CDR3 loop spans 16 amino acids. CDR1 is SGHTA, CDR2 FQGNSA, per germline. The full variable domain, completed using reference TRBV7-2 and TRBJ2-3, is GAGVSQSPSNKVTEKGKDVELRCDPISGHTALYWYRQSLGQGLEFLIYFQGNSAPDKSGLPSDRFSAERTGGSVSTLTIQRTQQEDSAVYLCASSLGLARGTDTQYFGPGTRLTVL.

In this sample, this clonotype turned up a few times. The CDR3 DNA sequence: TGCAGTGCTAGAGATCTGACAGGGGCCGCACTATACGAGCAGTACTTC. Translating gives CSARDLTGAALYEQYF. The chain combines TRBV20-1 with TRBJ2-4; TRBD1 aligns across 8 bases. The J call may not be correct, given that the DNA end is closer to TRBJ2-7. Per the germline V gene, CDR1 is DFQATT and CDR2 is SNEGSKA (reference sequence). The CDR3 extends over 16 amino acids.

This chain links TRBV19 with TRBJ2-5, with D unresolved. Germline assignment: CDR1 LNHDA and CDR2 SQIVND (reference sequence). The ends were cut back, 6 bases at V and 1 base at J, with 9 bases in the middle. This CDR3 contains 13 residues. CDR3 in DNA: TGTGCCAGTAGGGGGAACTTCCAAGAGACCCAGTACTTC. Translation gives CASRGNFQETQYF.

The chain couples TRBV21-1 to TRBJ1-1. TRBV21-1 is marked as a pseudogene. The CDR3 loop spans 9 amino acids. In nucleotides, the CDR3 is TGTGCCAGCAGCAATGAGGCTTTCTTT. It is translated as CASSNEAFF.

The sample holds a few counts of this clonotype. J is TRBJ2-3 and V is TRBV7-2; TRBD1 is a possible D gene (6 bases). The V gene's germline CDR1 is SGHTA and CDR2 FQGNSA. V shed 2 bases and J shed 0 bases, with 9 bases lying between them. CDR3 length: 15 amino acids. The CDR3 DNA reads as TGTGCCAGCAGCTTACGGGGACACAGCACAGATACGCAGTATTTT. Its protein is CASSLRGHSTDTQYF.

In this sample, this clonotype turned up a few times. The rearrangement links TRBV15 to TRBJ2-4, with TRBD2 identical over 12 bases. The germline gives CDR1 LNHNV, CDR2 YYDKDF (reference sequence). The CDR3 extends over 19 amino acids. V shed 0 bases, J shed 1 base, and the junction held 7 bases outside the gene matches. CDR3 bases: TGTGCCACCAGCAGAGATTCCCTAGCGGGAGGGCCCGCCAAAAACATTCAGTACTTC. Translating it yields CATSRDSLAGGPAKNIQYF.

This clonotype was picked up a small number of times. V is TRBV12-3 or TRBV12-4 and J is TRBJ2-5, with TRBD2 matching 9 bases. The J call is doubtful: the DNA matches TRBJ2-7 better. The CDR3 contains 16 residues. The CDR3 DNA reads TGTGCCAGCAGTTTAGCGCGGGGGGGAGGCTTTACCGAGCAGTACTTC. The encoded protein is CASSLARGGGFTEQYF.

The chain uses TRBV20-1 and TRBJ2-7; a possible D gene is TRBD1 (5 bases). In germline, CDR1 is DFQATT, CDR2 SNEGSKA (reference sequence). The CDR3 runs 12 residues. Trimming removed 4 bases from V and 1 base from J, with 8 bases in between. The CDR3 DNA follows: TGCAGTGCTAAAGGACATTCCTACGAGCAGTACTTC. It is translated as CSAKGHSYEQYF.

The chain carries TRBV29-1 and TRBJ2-7; no clear D gene. V was cut by 1 base and J by 2 bases, with 9 bases left in between. CDR3 length equals 13 residues. Germline V gene lookup returns CDR1 SQVTM and CDR2 ANQGSEA. The CDR3 protein is CSVEGNGPYEQYF. The CDR3 region has the DNA TGCAGCGTTGAAGGAAACGGCCCCTACGAGCAGTACTTC.

The V and J genes are TRBV20-1 and TRBJ2-7, with TRBD2 matching 11 bases. CDR1 and CDR2 from the germline V gene are DFQATT and SNEGSKA (reference sequence). The CDR3 loop spans 17 amino acids. Unmatched junction bases numbered 14, after V lost 4 bases and J lost 3 bases. This CDR3 is CSAKRPGLAEGGYEQYF. The CDR3 nucleotides are TGCAGTGCTAAAAGACCGGGACTAGCGGAGGGGGGCTACGAGCAGTACTTC.

Worth noting for this clonotype: The junction departs from the called germline gene at one end, perhaps through a read error. In DNA form, the CDR3 reads TGTGACAGCAGCTTAGGGCCTAGCAGGAGCACAGATACGCAGTATTTT. It codes for CDSSLGPSRSTDTQYF. The gene calls are TRBV11-2 and TRBJ2-3; D possibly corresponds to TRBD2 (5 bases). Germline CDR1 is SGHAT and CDR2 is FQNNGV. This CDR3 spans 16 amino acids. The whole variable domain, remainder taken from reference TRBV11-2 and TRBJ2-3, is EAGVAQSPRYKIIEKRQSVAFWCNPISGHATLYWYQQILGQGPKLLIQFQNNGVVDDSQLPKDRFSAERLKGVDSTLKIQPAKLEDSAVYLCDSSLGPSRSTDTQYFGPGTRLTVL.

The chain recombines TRBV19 with TRBJ1-2; no reliable D call. CDR3 length: 13 amino acids. The germline V gene encodes CDR1 LNHDA and CDR2 SQIVND (reference sequence). V was clipped by 8 bases and J by 6 bases, with 16 bases between them. CDR3 in DNA: TGTGCCAGTTGGCTTCCCGGGAACAATGGCTACACCTTC. This encodes CASWLPGNNGYTF.

The chain is built from TRBV28 and TRBJ2-7; 11 positions agree with TRBD2. V lost 4 bases, J lost 7 bases, and 9 bases stayed unmatched. Looked up from germline, CDR1 is MDHEN and CDR2 is SYDVKM. The CDR3 contains 15 residues. The CDR3 DNA sequence: TGTGCCAGCAGTTCGATCGGGACTAGCGGCAATGAGCAGTACTTC. Translating gives CASSSIGTSGNEQYF.

The chain links TRBV20-1 to TRBJ1-4; D perhaps matches TRBD1 (5 bases). The V end was cut by 0 bases, the J end by 6 bases, with 11 bases between. In germline, CDR1 is DFQATT, CDR2 SNEGSKA (reference sequence). The length of the CDR3 is 14 residues. The CDR3 is CSAREPGRDEKLFF. DNA for the CDR3: TGCAGTGCTAGAGAACCAGGGAGGGATGAAAAACTGTTTTTT.

The chain combines TRBV7-8 with TRBJ1-5; no clear D. Germline-derived CDR1 and CDR2 are SGHVS and FQNEAQ. The V end lost 5 bases, the J end lost 4 bases, and 15 bases lay between the germline ends. This CDR3 is 15 amino acids long. CDR3: CASSRMQGYNQPQHF. CDR3 nucleotides: TGTGCCAGCAGCCGTATGCAAGGGTATAATCAGCCCCAGCATTTT.

About this clonotype: An end of the junction differs from the germline gene, which may be a read error. The rearrangement joins TRBV18 to TRBJ2-6, with 9 bases lining up with TRBD1. Germline assignment: CDR1 KGHSH and CDR2 LQKENI. The CDR3 is 15 residues long. The CDR3 DNA is TGTGCCAGCCGGGACAGGGTTTCTGGGGCCACCGTCCTGACTTTC. It yields the protein CASRDRVSGATVLTF.

This chain joins TRBV4-2 and TRBJ2-7; D unclear. Deletions cut 1 base from V and 3 bases from J, with 10 bases between. The CDR3 has 14 amino acids. CDR1 is LGHNA, CDR2 YNFKEQ, per germline. The CDR3 here is CASSQGAAVYEQYF. The CDR3, as DNA: TGTGCCAGCAGCCAAGGGGCGGCAGTCTACGAGCAGTACTTC.

The chain combines TRBV25-1 with TRBJ2-7, with 7 bases that match TRBD2. Germline CDR1 and CDR2: MGHDK and SYGVNS. The CDR3 covers 14 residues. V lost 6 bases, J lost 3 bases, and 8 bases stayed unmatched. The CDR3 DNA follows: TGTGCCAGCAGCGATGGCGGGAGCTTCTACGAGCAGTACTTC. Translated, it gives CASSDGGSFYEQYF.

This clonotype is a singleton in its sample. J is TRBJ2-2 and V is TRBV5-1; 7 bases fit TRBD2. CDR1 is SGHRS and CDR2 is YFSETQ in the germline V gene. The CDR3 sequence is 16 residues long. The V and J ends lost 6 bases and 2 bases, in that order; junction bases with no gene match: 10. In nucleotides, the CDR3 is TGCGCCAGCAAGGTTGTGGCGGGAGAAAACACCGGGGAGCTGTTTTTT. Translating gives CASKVVAGENTGELFF.

V is TRBV12-3 or TRBV12-4 and J is TRBJ2-3; 9 positions match TRBD2. The J segment lost 2 bases and the V segment lost 6 bases, leaving 6 bases of the junction unmatched. The CDR3 is 15 amino acids. The CDR3 loop reads CASSTGLASTDTQYF. CDR3 in DNA: TGTGCCAGCAGCACGGGACTAGCCTCCACAGATACGCAGTATTTT.

This chain uses TRBV5-1 with TRBJ2-4, with a tentative D call TRBD2 (6 bases). The end of the DNA aligns better with TRBJ2-7, so the J call may be wrong. This CDR3 has 15 amino acids. Per the germline V gene, CDR1 is SGHRS and CDR2 is YFSETQ. CDR3 nucleotides: TGCGCCAGCAGTATAGGTGAGCGGGTCGCTCCCGAGCAGTACTTC. It specifies CASSIGERVAPEQYF.

Only a few counts were recorded for this clonotype. The rearrangement links TRBV28 to TRBJ2-5; D unclear. CDR1 is MDHEN and CDR2 is SYDVKM in the germline V gene. The CDR3 spans 16 residues. V was trimmed by 4 bases and J by 0 bases, leaving 15 bases between them. CDR3 amino acids: CASSWGFVSYQETQYF. CDR3 DNA sequence: TGTGCCAGCAGTTGGGGTTTCGTGTCGTACCAAGAGACCCAGTACTTC.